These 6 T cell receptor beta chains were all obtained from the same sample, sequenced in a study of T cells expressing NK-cell markers. TCRdb reanalyzed the 5' RACE reads and collapses them to one entry per CDR3 protein, without DNA. The listing records 350,000 to 400,000 distinct CDR3 sequences. The sequencing input was blood T cells: a sorted CD56 or NKG2C T cell subset, CD4+ or CD8+ T cells, or bulk PBMC T cells (not recorded which). The receptors here all came from a woman aged 50 to 65 in good health.

This sequence joins TRBV12-3 or TRBV12-4 and TRBJ1-1; TCRdb proposes TRBD1, but this gene call is untestable without DNA. The CDR3 consists of 13 residues. CDR3 region: CASAQGVSPQAFF.

The CDR3 reads CASSLIGQGYEQYF. V usage is TRBV7-3 and J usage is TRBJ2-7; the D gene TCRdb calls, TRBD1, cannot be checked with no DNA. CDR1 is SGHTA, CDR2 FQGTGA, per germline. The CDR3 extends over 14 amino acids.

The genes are TRBV3-1 and TRBJ1-3; TCRdb's D call, TRBD1, is unchecked because there is no DNA. This CDR3 has 15 amino acids. Germline assignment: CDR1 LGHDT and CDR2 YNNKEL (reference sequence). CDR3 residues: CASSLSSGPGDTIYF.

The chain's CDR3 is CASSFTGQGWDTQYF. The chain employs TRBV5-1 and TRBJ2-3; no DNA is available, so the TRBD1 call from TCRdb remains unchecked. The CDR3 has 15 residues. Germline V CDR1 and CDR2: SGHRS, YFSETQ.

The chain combines TRBV12-3 or TRBV12-4 with TRBJ2-1; TCRdb picks TRBD2, but there is no DNA to check that call. The CDR3 extends over 15 amino acids. CDR3 protein: CASSLSPSGHNEQFF.

The genes are TRBV12-2 and TRBJ1-1; the TCRdb call, TRBD1, lacks DNA for checking. TRBV12-2 has pseudogene status. The CDR3 is made up of 13 amino acids. This chain's CDR3 is CASRLGQSVAAFF.